The next 9 T cell receptor beta chains were all read from a single sample in a study of T-cell memory formation after mild COVID-19. TCRdb re-derived calls from the 5' RACE reads in MiXCR, one entry per CDR3 protein. The sample has some 62,000 distinct CDR3 sequences; roughly 9.9% are singletons. Sequenced input: PBMCs or a T cell subset sorted from them (not recorded which). The origin of the receptors is a man younger than 35 who had mild COVID-19 (a few samples of this study predate the infection). Cell type and time point are not known.

This clonotype was seen ten or more times. The chain employs TRBV4-3 and TRBJ2-3, with 7 bases fitting TRBD2. This CDR3 is built from 19 residues. Trimming cost V 0 bases and J 0 bases; bases outside gene matches: 12. Germline-derived CDR1 and CDR2 are LGHNA and YSLEER. The DNA for the CDR3 is TGCGCCAGCAGCCAAGATCGGAGACTAGCCCCCCGGAGCACAGATACGCAGTATTTT. It is translated as CASSQDRRLAPRSTDTQYF.

The gene calls are TRBV15 and TRBJ2-3; 11 bases map to TRBD2. The V segment lost 3 bases and the J segment 3 bases; nucleotides outside the gene matches: 17. Germline assignment: CDR1 LNHNV and CDR2 YYDKDF (reference sequence). The CDR3 runs 20 residues. The CDR3 nucleotides read TGTGCCACCAGCAGGTCAAACGGACTAGCGGGTACCGTGAGTACAGATACGCAGTATTTT. Its translation is CATSRSNGLAGTVSTDTQYF. The variable domain in full, completed from reference TRBV15 and TRBJ2-3, reads DAMVIQNPRYQVTQFGKPVTLSCSQTLNHNVMYWYQQKSSQAPKLLFHYYDKDFNNEADTPDNFQSRRPNTSFCFLDIRSPGLGDTAMYLCATSRSNGLAGTVSTDTQYFGPGTRLTVL.

The rearrangement uses TRBV7-9 and TRBJ1-2; a weak D match, TRBD1 (6 bases). Germline V gene sequence: CDR1 SEHNR, CDR2 FQNEAQ (reference sequence). The CDR3 has 14 amino acids. Trimming took off 4 bases at V and 8 bases at J, with 17 bases between the two ends. This CDR3 is CASSSRQALGGYTF. The CDR3 bases are TGTGCCAGCAGCTCACGACAGGCGTTAGGGGGCTACACCTTC.

The rearrangement uses TRBV7-2 and TRBJ1-6; 7 positions match TRBD1. From germline, CDR1 is SGHTA and CDR2 FQGNSA. This CDR3 has 13 residues. The V segment lost 6 bases and the J segment 10 bases; nucleotides outside the gene matches: 6. CDR3 sequence reads: CASRRDRGSPLHF. In DNA, the CDR3 is TGTGCCAGCAGACGGGACAGAGGATCACCCCTCCACTTT.

This clonotype was recorded many times. The chain is built from TRBV18 and TRBJ2-7, with TRBD1 matching over 10 bases. The germline V gene encodes CDR1 KGHSH and CDR2 LQKENI. This CDR3 has 13 amino acids. V dropped 2 bases and J dropped 5; count of bases not matched to a gene: 0. In DNA, the CDR3 is TGTGCCAGCTCACCAGGGACAGGGGACGAGCAGTACTTC. Residues: CASSPGTGDEQYF.

This clonotype was recorded at least ten times. This rearrangement joins TRBV12-3 or TRBV12-4 to TRBJ1-3; D gene uncertain. Trimming stripped 4 bases from V and 1 base from J, with 8 bases between. CDR3 length: 14 amino acids. The CDR3 DNA reads as TGTGCCAGCAGTTCGACCTATTCTGGAAACACCATATATTTT. Translation: CASSSTYSGNTIYF.

This clonotype was found a few times. Here the CDR3 DNA reads TGTGCCAGCAGCCAATACGGGTACGAGCAGTACTTC. Protein sequence: CASSQYGYEQYF. The genes are TRBV3-1 and TRBJ2-7; D remains ambiguous. The CDR3 is 12 amino acids. Germline V gene lookup returns CDR1 LGHDT and CDR2 YNNKEL (reference sequence). Between the trimmed V and J ends, which lost 2 bases and 4 bases, there was a span of 6 bases.

In this sample, this clonotype turned up many times. CDR3 amino acids: CASSLRNEQFF. CDR3 DNA: TGTGCCAGCAGTCTTCGGAATGAGCAGTTCTTC. The V and J genes are TRBV3-1 and TRBJ2-1; no clear D. V dropped 6 bases and J dropped 7 bases, with 7 bases sitting between them. This CDR3 is 11 amino acids long. Germline CDR1 reads LGHDT; CDR2 reads YNNKEL (reference sequence).

There are a few counts of this clonotype. The chain is built from TRBV11-2 and TRBJ1-6; D ambiguous. Trimming left V 5 bases short and J 10 bases short, with 18 bases between. The length of the CDR3 is 15 residues. Germline CDR1 SGHAT, CDR2 FQNNGV. The CDR3 sequence is CASSTSTPNHSPLHF. DNA for the CDR3: TGTGCCAGCAGCACCTCGACACCGAATCACTCACCCCTCCACTTT. Based on the CDR3 plus reference TRBV11-2 and TRBJ1-6, the full variable domain is EAGVAQSPRYKIIEKRQSVAFWCNPISGHATLYWYQQILGQGPKLLIQFQNNGVVDDSQLPKDRFSAERLKGVDSTLKIQPAKLEDSAVYLCASSTSTPNHSPLHFGNGTRLTVT.